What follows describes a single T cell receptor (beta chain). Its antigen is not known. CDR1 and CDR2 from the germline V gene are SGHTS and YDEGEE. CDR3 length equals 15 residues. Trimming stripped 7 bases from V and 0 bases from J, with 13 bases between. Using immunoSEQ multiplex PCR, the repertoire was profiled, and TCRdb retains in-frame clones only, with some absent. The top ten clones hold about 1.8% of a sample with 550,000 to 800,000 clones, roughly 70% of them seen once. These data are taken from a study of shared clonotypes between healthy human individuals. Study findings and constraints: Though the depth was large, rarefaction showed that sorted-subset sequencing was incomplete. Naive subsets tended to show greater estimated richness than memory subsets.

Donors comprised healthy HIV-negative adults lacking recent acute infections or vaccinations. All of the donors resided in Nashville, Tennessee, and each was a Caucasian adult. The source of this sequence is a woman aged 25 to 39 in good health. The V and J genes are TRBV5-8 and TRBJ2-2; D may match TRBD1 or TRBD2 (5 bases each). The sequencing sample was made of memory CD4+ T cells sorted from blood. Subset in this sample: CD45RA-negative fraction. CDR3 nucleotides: TGTGCCAGCGGACCCGGGACCACGAACACCGGGGAGCTGTTTTTT. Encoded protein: CASGPGTTNTGELFF.